This T cell receptor (beta chain) was sequenced for a study of T cell responses to AZD1222 COVID-19 vaccine. The V gene's germline CDR1 is LGHNT and CDR2 FRNRAP. The CDR3 totals 13 residues. The trim removed 6 bases at V and 5 bases at J, leaving 6 bases unmatched. Points from the study as a whole: Without day 14 samples, only post-peak T cell repertoires were studied. Females made up more of the donors, who were largely white British, and clonal diversity may have come out too low. Among those given AZD1222, only five to seven were seropositive at baseline.

Notes on this clone: Antigen: not known.

Profiled with immunoSEQ multiplex PCR; TCRdb holds only in-frame clones, not every one. Of roughly 120,000 clones in the sample, approximately 86% were seen once. This sequence was found in an adult in good health. The J gene is TRBJ1-1, the V gene TRBV12-5; 7 positions agree with TRBD1. The source material was peripheral blood, sampled on day 0 of AZD1222 vaccination. The CDR3 coding sequence is TGTGCTAGTGGCAGGGACAGTCGGACTGAAGCTTTCTTT. It encodes CASGRDSRTEAFF.